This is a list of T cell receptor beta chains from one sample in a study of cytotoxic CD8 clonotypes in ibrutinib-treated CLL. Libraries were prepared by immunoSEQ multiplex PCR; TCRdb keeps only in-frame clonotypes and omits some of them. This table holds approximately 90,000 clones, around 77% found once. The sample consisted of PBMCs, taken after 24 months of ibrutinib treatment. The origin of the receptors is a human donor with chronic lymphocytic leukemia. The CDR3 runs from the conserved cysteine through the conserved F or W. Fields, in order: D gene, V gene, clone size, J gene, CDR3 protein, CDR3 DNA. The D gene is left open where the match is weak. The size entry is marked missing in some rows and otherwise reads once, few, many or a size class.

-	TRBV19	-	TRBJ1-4	CASSMGARLANEKLFF	TGTGCCAGTAGTATGGGGGCCCGGCTTGCTAATGAAAAACTGTTTTTT
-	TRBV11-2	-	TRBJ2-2	CASSPRVSNTGELFF	TGTGCCAGCAGCCCCAGGGTTTCGAACACCGGGGAGCTGTTTTTT
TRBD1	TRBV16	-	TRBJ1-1	CASSQGGQGNTEAFF	TGTGCCAGCAGCCAAGGAGGACAGGGGAACACTGAAGCTTTCTTT
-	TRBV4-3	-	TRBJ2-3	CASSQGFGGDNTDTQYF	TGCGCCAGCAGCCAAGGGTTTGGGGGGGACAACACAGATACGCAGTATTTT
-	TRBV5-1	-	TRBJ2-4	CASSLVGVSSKNIQYF	TGCGCCAGCAGCTTGGTTGGGGTCTCTTCCAAAAACATTCAGTACTTC
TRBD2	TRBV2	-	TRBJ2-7	CASNPTSGTGEQYF	TGTGCCAGCAACCCGACTAGCGGGACGGGCGAGCAGTACTTC
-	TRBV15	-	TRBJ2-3	CATSRGGGPTDTQYF	TGTGCCACCAGCAGAGGCGGAGGCCCCACAGATACGCAGTATTTT
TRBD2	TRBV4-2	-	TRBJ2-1	CASSQGASGSFDEQFF	TGTGCCAGCAGCCAAGGGGCTAGCGGGAGTTTCGATGAGCAGTTCTTC
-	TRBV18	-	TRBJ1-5	CASSLNGQTTSNQPQHF	TGTGCCAGCTCACTAAACGGACAGACAACTAGCAATCAGCCCCAGCATTTT
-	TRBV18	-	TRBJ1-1	CASSPPPGTPNTEAFF	TGTGCCAGCTCACCACCTCCTGGGACTCCAAACACTGAAGCTTTCTTT
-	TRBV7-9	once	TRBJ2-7	CASGREQVVYEQYF	TGTGCCAGCGGTCGAGAACAAGTAGTTTACGAGCAGTACTTC
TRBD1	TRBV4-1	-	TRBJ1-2	CASSIQGTYGYTF	TGCGCCAGCAGTATACAGGGGACCTATGGCTACACCTTC
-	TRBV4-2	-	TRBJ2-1	CASRPGPLGNEQFF	TGTGCCAGCAGGCCCGGACCACTTGGCAATGAGCAGTTCTTC
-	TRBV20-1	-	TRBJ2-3	CSVGTDTQYF	TGCAGTGTAGGCACAGATACGCAGTATTTT
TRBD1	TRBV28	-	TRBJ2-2	CASRGGQAAASGELFF	TGTGCCAGCAGGGGGGGACAGGCTGCCGCGTCCGGGGAGCTGTTTTTT
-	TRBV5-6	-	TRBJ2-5	CASSSTGLRTQYF	TGTGCCAGCAGCTCCACCGGGCTTCGGACCCAGTACTTC
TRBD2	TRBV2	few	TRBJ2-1	CASRLLAGEVNEQFF	TGTGCCAGCAGACTACTAGCGGGAGAAGTCAATGAGCAGTTCTTC
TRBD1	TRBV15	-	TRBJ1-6	CATSRPRTGRNSPLHF	TGTGCCACCAGCAGACCTCGGACAGGAAGAAATTCACCCCTCCACTTT
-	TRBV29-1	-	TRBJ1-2	CSVDTRDTGGDYGYTF	TGCAGCGTTGACACCCGGGACACGGGTGGGGACTATGGCTACACCTTC
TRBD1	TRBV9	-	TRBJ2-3	CASSVRDRGPDTQYF	TGTGCCAGCAGCGTCCGGGACAGGGGGCCAGATACGCAGTATTTT
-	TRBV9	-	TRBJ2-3	CASSPIRGLGGPDTQYF	TGTGCCAGCAGCCCCATCCGAGGCCTGGGGGGACCAGATACGCAGTATTTT
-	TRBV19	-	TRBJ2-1	CASSIVPSGLSNEQFF	TGTGCCAGTAGTATAGTTCCTTCAGGACTCTCCAATGAGCAGTTCTTC
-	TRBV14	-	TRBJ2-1	CASSQDLLINEQFF	TGTGCCAGCAGCCAAGATCTACTGATTAATGAGCAGTTCTTC